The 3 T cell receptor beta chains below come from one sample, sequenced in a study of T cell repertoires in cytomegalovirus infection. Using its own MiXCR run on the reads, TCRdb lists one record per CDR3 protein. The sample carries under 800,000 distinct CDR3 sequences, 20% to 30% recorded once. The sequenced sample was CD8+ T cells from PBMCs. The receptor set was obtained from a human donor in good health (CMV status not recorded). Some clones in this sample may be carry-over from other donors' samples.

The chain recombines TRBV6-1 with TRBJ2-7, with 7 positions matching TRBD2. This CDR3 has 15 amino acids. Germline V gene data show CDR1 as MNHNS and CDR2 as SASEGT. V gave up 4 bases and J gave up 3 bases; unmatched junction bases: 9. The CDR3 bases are TGTGCCAGCAGTGGGGGGGGGGTTACCCACTACGAGCAGTACTTC. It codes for CASSGGGVTHYEQYF.

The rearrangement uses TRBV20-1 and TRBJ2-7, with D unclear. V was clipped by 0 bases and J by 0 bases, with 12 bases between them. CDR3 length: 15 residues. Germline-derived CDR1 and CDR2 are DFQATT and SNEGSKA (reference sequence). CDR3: CSARDIEASSYEQYF. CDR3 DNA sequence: TGCAGTGCTAGAGATATTGAGGCGAGCTCCTACGAGCAGTACTTC.

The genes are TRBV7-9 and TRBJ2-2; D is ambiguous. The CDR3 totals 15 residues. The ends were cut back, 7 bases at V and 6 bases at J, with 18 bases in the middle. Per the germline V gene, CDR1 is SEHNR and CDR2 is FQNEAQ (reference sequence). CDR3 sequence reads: CASTSVVWTPGELFF. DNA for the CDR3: TGTGCCAGCACCTCCGTTGTATGGACCCCCGGGGAGCTGTTTTTT. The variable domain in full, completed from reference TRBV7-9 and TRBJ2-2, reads DTGVSQNPRHKITKRGQNVTFRCDPISEHNRLYWYRQTLGQGPEFLTYFQNEAQLEKSRLLSDRFSAERPKGSFSTLEIQRTEQGDSAMYLCASTSVVWTPGELFFGEGSRLTVL.